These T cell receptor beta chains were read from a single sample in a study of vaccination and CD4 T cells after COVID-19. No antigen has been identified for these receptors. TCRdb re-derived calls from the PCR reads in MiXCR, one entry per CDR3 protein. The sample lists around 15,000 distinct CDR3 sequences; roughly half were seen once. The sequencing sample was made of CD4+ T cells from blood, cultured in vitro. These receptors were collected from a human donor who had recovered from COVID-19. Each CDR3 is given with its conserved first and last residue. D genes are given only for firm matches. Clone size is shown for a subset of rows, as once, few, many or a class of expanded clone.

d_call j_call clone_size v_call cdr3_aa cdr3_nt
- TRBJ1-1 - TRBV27 CAIRGPNTEAFF TGTGCCATTAGGGGCCCGAACACTGAAGCTTTCTTT
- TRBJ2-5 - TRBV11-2 CASSERIPQETQYF TGTGCCAGCAGCGAGCGTATCCCCCAAGAGACCCAGTACTTC
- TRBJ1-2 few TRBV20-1 CSARDPWEQVDGYTF TGCAGTGCTAGAGATCCCTGGGAACAGGTTGACGGCTACACCTTC
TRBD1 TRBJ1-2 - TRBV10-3 CAISVGTGDGYTF TGTGCCATCAGTGTAGGGACAGGGGATGGCTACACCTTC
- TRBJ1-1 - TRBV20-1 CSASGYTEAFF TGCAGTGCTTCAGGGTACACTGAAGCTTTCTTT
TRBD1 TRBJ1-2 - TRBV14 CASSQDQGEVYGYTF TGTGCCAGCAGCCAAGATCAGGGGGAGGTCTATGGCTACACCTTC
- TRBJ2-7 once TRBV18 CASSPPPGFTYEQYF TGTGCCAGCTCACCACCGCCAGGGTTTACCTACGAGCAGTACTTC
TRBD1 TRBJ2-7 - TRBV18 CASSPQGAEQYF TGTGCCAGCTCACCACAGGGGGCGGAGCAGTACTTC
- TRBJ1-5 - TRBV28 CASSLLGRSNQPQHF TGTGCCAGCAGTTTACTGGGTAGAAGCAATCAGCCCCAGCATTTT
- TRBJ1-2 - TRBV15 CATSRDRLSGYTF TGTGCCACCAGCAGAGATAGGTTATCTGGCTACACCTTC
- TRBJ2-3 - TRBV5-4 CASSLYEGGTDTQYF TGTGCCAGCAGCTTGTATGAGGGCGGCACAGATACGCAGTATTTT
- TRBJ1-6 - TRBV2 CASSDLGQNNSPLHF TGTGCCAGCAGTGATCTCGGACAGAATAATTCACCCCTCCACTTT
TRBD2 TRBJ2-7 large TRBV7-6 CASSPTSGYEQYF TGTGCCAGCAGCCCAACTAGCGGTTACGAGCAGTACTTC
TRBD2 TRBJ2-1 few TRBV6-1 CASSQGTSGYNEQFF TGTGCCAGCAGCCAAGGGACTAGCGGTTACAATGAGCAGTTCTTC
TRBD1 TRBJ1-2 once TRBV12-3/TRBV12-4 CTSSSKGQGVDGYTF TGTACCAGCTCTAGCAAAGGACAGGGGGTAGATGGCTACACCTTC
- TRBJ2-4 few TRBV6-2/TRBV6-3 CASRPQGNIQYF TGTGCCAGCCGACCACAAGGAAACATTCAGTACTTC
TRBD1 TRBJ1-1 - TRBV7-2 CASSLGQGKGNAEAFF TGTGCCAGCAGCTTAGGACAGGGAAAGGGGAACGCTGAAGCTTTCTTT
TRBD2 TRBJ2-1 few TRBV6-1 CASGRTSGYNEQFF TGTGCCAGCGGGAGGACTAGCGGCTACAATGAGCAGTTCTTC
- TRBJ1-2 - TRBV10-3 CAISAKKTNYGYTF TGTGCCATCAGTGCGAAGAAAACTAACTATGGCTACACCTTC
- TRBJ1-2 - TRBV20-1 CSARKPGNVRGYTF TGCAGTGCTAGAAAACCAGGGAATGTGAGAGGCTACACCTTC
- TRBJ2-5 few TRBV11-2 CASGRRLTQETQYF TGTGCCAGCGGTCGACGGCTAACTCAAGAGACCCAGTACTTC
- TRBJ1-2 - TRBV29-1 CSVERGDLPGLDGYTF TGCAGCGTTGAGAGGGGGGACCTCCCTGGGTTGGATGGCTACACCTTC
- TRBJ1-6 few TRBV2 CASSGYSGAYNSPLHF TGTGCCAGCAGTGGATATTCAGGGGCTTATAATTCACCCCTCCACTTT
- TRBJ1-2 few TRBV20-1 CSARKGQAPNYGYTF TGCAGTGCTAGAAAGGGGCAGGCACCTAACTATGGCTACACCTTC
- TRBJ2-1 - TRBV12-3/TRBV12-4 CASSPGRVNEQFF TGTGCCAGCAGCCCCGGGCGGGTCAATGAGCAGTTCTTC
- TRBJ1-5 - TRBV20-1 CSASSRGVQPQHF TGCAGTGCTAGTTCCAGGGGAGTTCAGCCCCAGCATTTT
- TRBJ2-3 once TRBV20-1 CSARGGATDTQYF TGCAGTGCTAGGGGGGGCGCGACAGATACGCAGTATTTT
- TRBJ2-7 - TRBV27 CASSPRTGYEQYF TGTGCCAGCAGTCCACGCACGGGATACGAGCAGTACTTC